This T cell receptor beta chain was obtained from a study of T-cell reconstitution after alpha-beta-depleted transplantation in children. Germline values: CDR1 MGHDK, CDR2 SYGVNS. With 6 bases clipped from V and 8 bases from J, the junction kept 5 bases outside the gene matches. The length of the CDR3 is 14 residues. Preparation of the TCRbeta library involved a method that used unique molecular identifiers. TCRdb reprocessed the PCR reads via MiXCR and lists one record per CDR3 protein. This sample yields roughly 500,000 distinct CDR3 sequences, of which less than 35% are seen a single time; less than 2.5% belongs to the top ten.

The specimen comprised PBMCs from the stem cell graft donor, sampled from the stem cell graft. The chain carries TRBV25-1 and TRBJ1-6; the match to TRBD1 covers 9 bases. This clonotype was obtained from a human donor who donated a stem cell graft to a child with aplastic anemia. This CDR3 is CASRGQGSHSPLHF. CDR3 DNA: TGTGCCAGCAGGGGACAGGGTTCGCATTCACCCCTCCACTTT.